The rows below give T cell receptor beta chains drawn from one sample of a study of T cell responses to AZD1222 COVID-19 vaccine. The repertoire was sequenced with immunoSEQ multiplex PCR; TCRdb's copy has only in-frame clones and lacks some. The sample yields more than 90,000 clones, about 86% seen once. The sample was peripheral blood, taken on day 0 of AZD1222 vaccination. All receptors derive from an adult in good health. Each CDR3 is given with its conserved first and last residue. The D gene is left open where the match is weak. Size tells how often a clone was seen (once, few, many) or the class of an expanded clone, and some rows leave it out.

>TRBJ2-1|TRBD2|TRBV6-2/TRBV6-3|few
CASSSPTSGSGEQFF
TGTGCCAGCAGTTCTCCAACTAGCGGGAGTGGTGAGCAGTTCTTC
>TRBJ2-7|TRBD1|TRBV6-2/TRBV6-3|-
CASSWDRPYEQYF
TGTGCCAGCAGTTGGGACAGACCCTACGAGCAGTACTTC
>TRBJ2-7|-|TRBV3-1/TRBV3-2|-
CASSRAHSYEQYF
TGTGCCAGCAGCCGGGCGCACTCCTACGAGCAGTACTTC
>TRBJ2-5|-|TRBV28|-
CASSLLGGETQYF
TGTGCCAGCAGTTTATTGGGGGGAGAGACCCAGTACTTC
>TRBJ2-2|-|TRBV27|-
CASSLTRLSPGELFF
TGTGCCAGCAGTCTGACTCGTCTGTCCCCCGGGGAGCTGTTTTTT
>TRBJ1-2|-|TRBV7-8|-
CASSLNENSFYGYTF
TGTGCCAGCAGCTTAAATGAAAACAGCTTCTATGGCTACACCTTC
>TRBJ1-6|-|TRBV10-3|-
CAIRGDRGGNSPLHF
TGTGCCATCAGGGGGGATCGGGGGGGAAACTCACCCCTCCACTTT
>TRBJ1-1|TRBD1|TRBV6-5|-
CASSRTGGKSTEAFF
TGTGCCAGCAGCAGGACAGGGGGCAAGAGCACTGAAGCTTTCTTT
>TRBJ1-2|TRBD1|TRBV7-8|-
CASSPREGANYGYTF
TGTGCCAGCAGCCCCCGCGAGGGGGCCAACTATGGCTACACCTTC
>TRBJ1-3|-|TRBV4-3|-
CASSQEVALDSGNTIYF
TGCGCCAGCAGCCAAGAAGTGGCACTAGACTCTGGAAACACCATATATTTT
>TRBJ1-2|-|TRBV18|-
CASSPSRGNGYTF
TGTGCCAGCTCACCGTCTAGGGGAAATGGCTACACCTTC
>TRBJ1-6|-|TRBV5-4|-
CASSNDNSPLHF
TGTGCCAGCAGCAATGATAATTCACCCCTCCACTTT
>TRBJ1-2|-|TRBV3-1/TRBV3-2|-
CASTPGTNYGYTF
TGTGCCAGCACCCCCGGGACAAACTATGGCTACACCTTC
>TRBJ1-3|-|TRBV28|-
CASSSSDGLSSGNTIYF
TGTGCCAGCAGTTCCTCAGACGGGCTAAGCTCTGGAAACACCATATATTTT
>TRBJ2-3|TRBD2|TRBV13|once
CASRDRTSGVTDTQYF
TGTGCCAGCAGGGATCGGACTAGCGGGGTCACAGATACGCAGTATTTT
>TRBJ2-7|TRBD2|TRBV5-5|-
CASSAGPAGAYEQYF
TGTGCCAGCAGCGCGGGGCCCGCGGGAGCCTACGAGCAGTACTTC
>TRBJ1-5|TRBD1|TRBV30|-
CALSTGQGGQPQHF
TGTGCCTTATCGACCGGACAGGGTGGGCAGCCCCAGCATTTT
>TRBJ2-5|TRBD2|TRBV5-1|-
CASRAGGPQETQYF
TGCGCCAGCAGAGCGGGGGGACCCCAAGAGACCCAGTACTTC
>TRBJ1-1|-|TRBV28|-
CATRRTENTEAFF
TGTGCCACCCGTCGCACAGAGAACACTGAAGCTTTCTTT
>TRBJ1-5|-|TRBV18|-
CASSPRASRGNQPQHF
TGTGCCAGCTCACCCAGGGCTTCTCGGGGCAATCAGCCCCAGCATTTT